These T cell receptor beta chains were read from a single sample in a study of regulatory T cells in long-lasting Graves disease. MiXCR, run by TCRdb on the multiplex PCR reads, gives a single entry per CDR3 protein. The profile shows roughly 500,000 distinct CDR3 sequences, around 12% of them singletons. The sample also formed part of further work on T cells in Graves' hyperthyroidism and ophthalmopathy.

The source material was peripheral blood mononuclear cells (PBMCs), sampled at new diagnosis, from a patient treated with antithyroid drugs. Receptor source: a woman aged 25 to 45 with Graves disease. The CDR3 runs from the conserved cysteine through the conserved F or W. A D gene is named only where the DNA matches it firmly. A clone size is listed for some rows: how often the clone was seen (once, few, many), or a class if it is expanded.

d_call: .
j_call: TRBJ2-7
clone_size: .
v_call: TRBV20-1
cdr3_nt: TGCAGTCACTACCGGGACCGCACTTACTACGAGCAGTACTTC
cdr3_aa: CSHYRDRTYYEQYF

d_call: .
j_call: TRBJ2-7
clone_size: many
v_call: TRBV9
cdr3_nt: TGTGCCAGCAGCGTAGAGGTAGACTCCTACGAGCAGTACTTC
cdr3_aa: CASSVEVDSYEQYF

d_call: .
j_call: TRBJ2-1
clone_size: few
v_call: TRBV28
cdr3_nt: TGTGCCAGCAGCCAAGTACGGGACCTACAATTCAATGAGCAGTTCTTC
cdr3_aa: CASSQVRDLQFNEQFF

d_call: TRBD1
j_call: TRBJ1-1
clone_size: .
v_call: TRBV28
cdr3_nt: TGTGCCAGCAACGCAGGGGGCGCCGGGGTGTCTGAAGCTTTCTTT
cdr3_aa: CASNAGGAGVSEAFF

d_call: .
j_call: TRBJ2-7
clone_size: few
v_call: TRBV6-5
cdr3_nt: TGTGCCAGCAGTTTTAGCTTGGGGGGCGTGGAGGACTTC
cdr3_aa: CASSFSLGGVEDF

d_call: TRBD2
j_call: TRBJ2-1
clone_size: .
v_call: TRBV19
cdr3_nt: TGTGCCAGTAGTATAGGAAGTCTGGCGGGAGGGTATAGAAATGAGCAGTTCTTC
cdr3_aa: CASSIGSLAGGYRNEQFF

d_call: .
j_call: TRBJ2-2
clone_size: many
v_call: TRBV2
cdr3_nt: TGTGCCTCCGGCGAGTGGGGGAACACCGGGGAGCTGTTTTTT
cdr3_aa: CASGEWGNTGELFF

d_call: .
j_call: TRBJ1-3
clone_size: many
v_call: TRBV11-2
cdr3_nt: TGTGCCAGCAGCTTAGGTTACGCAGGGTGGAGCTCTGGAAACACCATATATTTT
cdr3_aa: CASSLGYAGWSSGNTIYF

d_call: TRBD1
j_call: TRBJ2-5
clone_size: many
v_call: TRBV18
cdr3_nt: TGTGCCAGCTCACCCACAGGGGATGAGACCCAGTACTTC
cdr3_aa: CASSPTGDETQYF

d_call: .
j_call: TRBJ2-1
clone_size: many
v_call: TRBV2
cdr3_nt: TGTGCCAGCAGTGTCGAAGGGGCCAACAATGAGCAGTTCTTC
cdr3_aa: CASSVEGANNEQFF

d_call: .
j_call: TRBJ2-1
clone_size: many
v_call: TRBV28
cdr3_nt: TGTGCCAGCAACCAATTAGGAGGGGGGAGGAAGGTAAATGAGCAGTTCTTC
cdr3_aa: CASNQLGGGRKVNEQFF

d_call: TRBD2
j_call: TRBJ2-5
clone_size: few
v_call: TRBV6-2/TRBV6-3
cdr3_nt: TGTGCCAGCAGTAATCAGCTAGCGGACCCAGAGACCCAGTACTTC
cdr3_aa: CASSNQLADPETQYF

d_call: .
j_call: TRBJ2-5
clone_size: .
v_call: TRBV4-1
cdr3_nt: TGCGCCAGCAGCCCACCGACAGGAACCAGAGAGACCCAGTACTTC
cdr3_aa: CASSPPTGTRETQYF

d_call: .
j_call: TRBJ2-2
clone_size: .
v_call: TRBV25-1
cdr3_nt: TGTGCCAGCAGTGGACCAGGGGCGAACACCGGGGAGCTGTTTTTT
cdr3_aa: CASSGPGANTGELFF

d_call: .
j_call: TRBJ2-1
clone_size: few
v_call: TRBV7-9
cdr3_nt: TGTGCCAGCAGCTCTCCCGCGGTAGGCCCCAACAATGAGCAGTTCTTC
cdr3_aa: CASSSPAVGPNNEQFF

d_call: .
j_call: TRBJ2-7
clone_size: many
v_call: TRBV27
cdr3_nt: TGTGCCAGCAGTTTACATCGAGCAGGGACCTACGAGCAGTACTTC
cdr3_aa: CASSLHRAGTYEQYF

d_call: .
j_call: TRBJ1-5
clone_size: .
v_call: TRBV19
cdr3_nt: TGTGCCAGTAAAAGAACAGGGATAAATGATCAGCCCCAGCATTTT
cdr3_aa: CASKRTGINDQPQHF

d_call: .
j_call: TRBJ1-4
clone_size: many
v_call: TRBV6-2/TRBV6-3
cdr3_nt: TGTGCCAGCAGTGAAACTCGGGGAGGCCAAAAGAATGAAAAACTGTTTTTT
cdr3_aa: CASSETRGGQKNEKLFF

d_call: .
j_call: TRBJ1-3
clone_size: many
v_call: TRBV9
cdr3_nt: TGTGCCAGCAGCCCATTAACGCGACCGATCTCTGGAAACACCATATATTTT
cdr3_aa: CASSPLTRPISGNTIYF

d_call: .
j_call: TRBJ2-5
clone_size: many
v_call: TRBV2
cdr3_nt: TGTGCCAGCAGTGAAGGGGTTGAGACCCAGTACTTC
cdr3_aa: CASSEGVETQYF

d_call: TRBD1
j_call: TRBJ1-4
clone_size: .
v_call: TRBV5-4
cdr3_nt: TGTGCCAGCAGCTACCGGGACAGCAATGAAAAACTGTTTTTT
cdr3_aa: CASSYRDSNEKLFF

d_call: .
j_call: TRBJ1-1
clone_size: many
v_call: TRBV6-5
cdr3_nt: TGTGCCAGCAGTTTCCTTTGGGGGGACACTGAAGCTTTCTTT
cdr3_aa: CASSFLWGDTEAFF

d_call: TRBD1
j_call: TRBJ1-1
clone_size: few
v_call: TRBV7-2
cdr3_nt: TGTGCCAGCAGCTTTCGGGACAGGGGGGCTGAAGCTTTCTTT
cdr3_aa: CASSFRDRGAEAFF

d_call: TRBD2
j_call: TRBJ2-2
clone_size: few
v_call: TRBV7-9
cdr3_nt: TGTGCCAGCAGCGGGGGACTAGCGGGAGGAATGGCCGGGGAGCTGTTTTTT
cdr3_aa: CASSGGLAGGMAGELFF

d_call: .
j_call: TRBJ1-5
clone_size: many
v_call: TRBV6-1
cdr3_nt: TGTGCCAGCAGTCAACAAAGTCAGCCCCAGCATTTT
cdr3_aa: CASSQQSQPQHF

d_call: TRBD2
j_call: TRBJ2-7
clone_size: many
v_call: TRBV10-3
cdr3_nt: TGTGCCATCAGTGACGGACTAGCGACCTACGAGCAGTACTTC
cdr3_aa: CAISDGLATYEQYF

d_call: .
j_call: TRBJ2-5
clone_size: many
v_call: TRBV12-3/TRBV12-4
cdr3_nt: TGTGCCAGCAGTTTTTATGGAGCTACCCATCGCGAGACCCAGTACTTC
cdr3_aa: CASSFYGATHRETQYF

d_call: TRBD1
j_call: TRBJ1-4
clone_size: .
v_call: TRBV5-1
cdr3_nt: TGCGCCAGCAGCCCGTCGGGACAGCCTAATGAAAAACTGTTTTTT
cdr3_aa: CASSPSGQPNEKLFF

d_call: .
j_call: TRBJ2-1
clone_size: few
v_call: TRBV19
cdr3_nt: TGTGCCAGTAGTATCCGGTGGCGGGACAATGAGCAGTTCTTC
cdr3_aa: CASSIRWRDNEQFF

d_call: .
j_call: TRBJ2-5
clone_size: many
v_call: TRBV7-6
cdr3_nt: TGTGCCAGCAGCTTTACGGCTAGCGTTGAGTACCAAGAGACCCAGTACTTC
cdr3_aa: CASSFTASVEYQETQYF

d_call: .
j_call: TRBJ1-5
clone_size: .
v_call: TRBV27
cdr3_nt: TGTGCCAGCAGTACCGGGACCAGGAGCAATCAGCCCCAGCATTTT
cdr3_aa: CASSTGTRSNQPQHF

d_call: .
j_call: TRBJ1-2
clone_size: few
v_call: TRBV6-9
cdr3_nt: TGTGCCAGCAGTTACCCGGGGGGGGCCTATGGCTACACCTTC
cdr3_aa: CASSYPGGAYGYTF

d_call: .
j_call: TRBJ2-2
clone_size: many
v_call: TRBV30
cdr3_nt: TGTGCCTGGAGTAACGGAGGGGCCGGGGAGCTGTTTTTT
cdr3_aa: CAWSNGGAGELFF

d_call: .
j_call: TRBJ2-5
clone_size: few
v_call: TRBV7-9
cdr3_nt: TGTGCCAGCAGCTTACAAGCCGGGATCGAGACCCAGTACTTC
cdr3_aa: CASSLQAGIETQYF

d_call: .
j_call: TRBJ1-1
clone_size: few
v_call: TRBV19
cdr3_nt: TGTGCCAGTAGGGGGGGACCCAACACTGAAGCTTTCTTT
cdr3_aa: CASRGGPNTEAFF

d_call: TRBD2
j_call: TRBJ2-5
clone_size: .
v_call: TRBV20-1
cdr3_nt: TGCAGTGCTAGTCCCTTGCTAGCGGGAGATGAGCAAGAGACCCAGTACTTC
cdr3_aa: CSASPLLAGDEQETQYF

d_call: TRBD1
j_call: TRBJ2-7
clone_size: many
v_call: TRBV28
cdr3_nt: TGTGCCAGCTTCGGCCCGGGACAGGGATACGAGCAGTACTTC
cdr3_aa: CASFGPGQGYEQYF

d_call: .
j_call: TRBJ2-5
clone_size: many
v_call: TRBV7-2
cdr3_nt: TGTGCCAGCAGCTTAGTAACGGGAGAGACCCAGTACTTC
cdr3_aa: CASSLVTGETQYF

d_call: TRBD1
j_call: TRBJ2-2
clone_size: many
v_call: TRBV6-2/TRBV6-3
cdr3_nt: TGTGCCAGCAGTTACCACATAGGGACAGGGGGCGTAGGCGGGGAGCTGTTTTTT
cdr3_aa: CASSYHIGTGGVGGELFF

d_call: .
j_call: TRBJ1-4
clone_size: few
v_call: TRBV5-1
cdr3_nt: TGCGCCAGCAGTTCCAGGGGTCAGGCTAATGAAAAACTGTTTTTT
cdr3_aa: CASSSRGQANEKLFF

d_call: .
j_call: TRBJ1-1
clone_size: many
v_call: TRBV7-9
cdr3_nt: TGTGCCAGCAGACAGCTGATCCATGAAGCTTTCTTT
cdr3_aa: CASRQLIHEAFF